This TCR beta chain was captured by sequencing in a study of T cells in Graves' hyperthyroidism and ophthalmopathy. The authors deemed Graves' hyperthyroidism stable absent ophthalmopathy progression within 18 months. Clinical symptoms, serum thyroxine, TRAb, thyroid ultrasound and orbital computed tomography informed diagnoses. This clonotype was counted only a few times. With 0 bases removed from V and 6 bases from J, the gap between germline ends came to 9 bases. CDR1 is SGHAT and CDR2 is FQNNGV in the germline V gene. The CDR3 runs to 13 residues. Researchers took RNA transcripts and amplified the TCR beta CDR3 regions from them. An initial round of RT-PCR targeting the TCR CDR3 relied on the HTBI primer set. TCRdb recomputed calls from the multiplex PCR reads with MiXCR, one row per CDR3 protein. The table shows hundreds of thousands of distinct CDR3 sequences, with 14% occurring only once.

This receptor was taken from a woman between 25 and 40 years old with Graves' hyperthyroidism. Sequencing used blood. The chain links TRBV11-2 to TRBJ2-7, with D uncertain. The CDR3, as DNA: TGTGCCAGCAGCTTAGAGACAACGGGCGAGCAGTACTTC. It encodes CASSLETTGEQYF.